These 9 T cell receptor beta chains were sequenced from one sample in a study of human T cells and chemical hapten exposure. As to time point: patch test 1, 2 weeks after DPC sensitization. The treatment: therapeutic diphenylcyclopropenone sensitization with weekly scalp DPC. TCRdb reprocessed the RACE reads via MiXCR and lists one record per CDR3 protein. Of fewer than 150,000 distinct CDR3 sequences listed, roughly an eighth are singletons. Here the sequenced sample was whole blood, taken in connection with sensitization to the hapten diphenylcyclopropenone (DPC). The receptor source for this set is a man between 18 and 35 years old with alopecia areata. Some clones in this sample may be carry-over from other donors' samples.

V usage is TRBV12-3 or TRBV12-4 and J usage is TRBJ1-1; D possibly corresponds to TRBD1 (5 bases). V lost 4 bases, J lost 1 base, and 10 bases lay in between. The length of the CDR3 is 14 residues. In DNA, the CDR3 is TGTGCCAGCAGTTGGCAGGGCTCGAACACTGAAGCTTTCTTT. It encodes CASSWQGSNTEAFF.

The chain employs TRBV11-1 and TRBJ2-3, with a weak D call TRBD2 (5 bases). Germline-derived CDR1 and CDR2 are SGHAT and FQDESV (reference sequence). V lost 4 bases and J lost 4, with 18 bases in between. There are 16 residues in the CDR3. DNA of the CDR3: TGTGCCAGCAGCTACTTCCTAGAGGGCGAGCCAGATACGCAGTATTTT. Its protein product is CASSYFLEGEPDTQYF.

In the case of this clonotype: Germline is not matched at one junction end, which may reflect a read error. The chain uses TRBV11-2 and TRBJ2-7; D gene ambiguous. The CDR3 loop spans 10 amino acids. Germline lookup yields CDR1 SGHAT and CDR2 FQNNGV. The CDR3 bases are TGTGCCAGCAGCTCCCACGAGCAGTACTTC. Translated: CASSSHEQYF.

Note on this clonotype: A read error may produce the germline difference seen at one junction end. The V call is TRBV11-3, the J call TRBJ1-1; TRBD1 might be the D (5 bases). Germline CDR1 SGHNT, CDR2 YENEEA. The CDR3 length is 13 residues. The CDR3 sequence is CVSSSEGDTEAFF. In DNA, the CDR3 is TGTGTCAGCAGCTCCGAAGGGGACACTGAAGCTTTCTTT.

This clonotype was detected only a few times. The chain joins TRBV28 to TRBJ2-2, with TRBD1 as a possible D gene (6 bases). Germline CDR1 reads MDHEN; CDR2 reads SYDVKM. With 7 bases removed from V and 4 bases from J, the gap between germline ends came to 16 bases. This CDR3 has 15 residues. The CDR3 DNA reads TGTGCCAGCACTCCAGCAGGGGCCGGCACCGGGGAGCTGTTTTTT. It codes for CASTPAGAGTGELFF. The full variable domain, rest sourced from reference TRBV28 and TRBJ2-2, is DVKVTQSSRYLVKRTGEKVFLECVQDMDHENMFWYRQDPGLGLRLIYFSYDVKMKEKGDIPEGYSVSREKKERFSLILESASTNQTSMYLCASTPAGAGTGELFFGEGSRLTVL.

This CDR3 is CASSLGDRVWDTQYF. DNA of the CDR3: TGTGCCAGCAGCTTAGGGGACAGGGTGTGGGATACGCAGTATTTT. The chain combines TRBV7-3 with TRBJ2-3; 9 bases agree with TRBD1. The germline V gene has CDR1 SGHTA and CDR2 FQGTGA. Germline trimming cut 2 bases from V and 6 bases from J; bases unmatched to any gene: 6. This CDR3 region has 15 residues.

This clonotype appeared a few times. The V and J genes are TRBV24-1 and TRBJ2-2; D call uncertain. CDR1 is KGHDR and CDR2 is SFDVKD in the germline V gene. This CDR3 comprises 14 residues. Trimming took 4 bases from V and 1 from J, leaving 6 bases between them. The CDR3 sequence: CATSESKNTGELFF. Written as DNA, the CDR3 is TGTGCCACCAGTGAGAGTAAGAACACCGGGGAGCTGTTTTTT.

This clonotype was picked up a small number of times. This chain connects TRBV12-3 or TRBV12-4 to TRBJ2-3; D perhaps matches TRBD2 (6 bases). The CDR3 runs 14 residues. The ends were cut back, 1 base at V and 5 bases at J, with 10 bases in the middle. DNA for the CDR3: TGTGCCAGCAGTTTAGGGACTATAAGAGATACGCAGTATTTT. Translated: CASSLGTIRDTQYF.

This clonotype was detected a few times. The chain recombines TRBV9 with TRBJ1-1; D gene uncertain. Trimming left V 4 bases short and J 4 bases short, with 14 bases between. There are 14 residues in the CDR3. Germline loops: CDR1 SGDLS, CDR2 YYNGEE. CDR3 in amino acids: CASSTFTSTTEAFF. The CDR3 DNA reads TGTGCCAGCAGCACCTTTACAAGTACCACTGAAGCTTTCTTT.